This TCR beta chain comes out of a study of CD8+ T cells in alopecia areata. Study at large: Affected scalp percentage gauged treated patients' severity. Study-level findings and limits: Both scalp clonality and the expanded CD8+ clones among the top 100 showed a significant decrease with tofacitinib. With patients, TCR sharing proved less clear than in mice, a difference possibly related to HLA.

Isolated RNA was reverse transcribed into cDNA used as the sequencing template. Generated by immunoSEQ multiplex PCR, the TCRdb table keeps only in-frame clones and is missing some. The repertoire consists of some 150,000 clones, with about 86% occurring once and the leading ten covering about 13%. As regards this clone: What it binds is not known.

J lost 1 base, V lost 1 base, and 4 bases had no gene match. The CDR3 runs 14 residues. CDR1 and CDR2 (germline): SQVTM, ANQGSEA. Treatment indicated: oral pan-JAK inhibitor, 5-10 mg twice daily. The sequencing here drew on CD8+ T cells sorted from blood, taken at week 4, from a patient treated with tofacitinib. The V and J genes are TRBV29-1 and TRBJ2-7; TRBD2 agrees at 7 bases. The source is a human donor with alopecia areata. The CDR3 reads CSVEVPAGSYEQYF. In DNA, the CDR3 is TGCAGCGTTGAAGTCCCAGCGGGATCCTACGAGCAGTACTTC.